One T cell receptor beta chain is described in this entry. This sample stems from a study of blood T cell repertoires in COVID-19. In germline, CDR1 is SGHRS, CDR2 YFSETQ. The CDR3 length is 16 residues. V was clipped by 2 bases and J by 3 bases; unmatched bases: 7. Profiling relied on immunoSEQ multiplex PCR, and the TCRdb table lists in-frame clones only, not all of them. The table shows about 240,000 clones, with 75% to 90% occurring only once. J is TRBJ2-5 and V is TRBV5-1, with 10 nucleotides matching TRBD2. This clonotype originated in a woman in her twenties or thirties who had recovered from COVID-19. Sequenced sample: PBMCs or T cells enriched from blood (not recorded which). Here the CDR3 DNA reads TGCGCCAGCAGCTTTTCCGGACTAGCGGCAGAAGAGACCCAGTACTTC. This encodes CASSFSGLAAEETQYF.